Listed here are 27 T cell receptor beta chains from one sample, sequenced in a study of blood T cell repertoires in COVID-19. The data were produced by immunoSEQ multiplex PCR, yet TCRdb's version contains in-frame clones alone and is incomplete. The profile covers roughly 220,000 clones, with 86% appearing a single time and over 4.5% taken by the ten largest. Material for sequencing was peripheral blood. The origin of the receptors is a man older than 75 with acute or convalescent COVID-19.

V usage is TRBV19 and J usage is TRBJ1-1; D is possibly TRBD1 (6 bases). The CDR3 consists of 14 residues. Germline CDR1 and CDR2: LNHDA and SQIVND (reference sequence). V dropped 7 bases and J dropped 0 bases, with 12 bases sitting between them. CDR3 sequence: CASNPGELNTEAFF. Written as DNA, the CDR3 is TGTGCCAGTAATCCAGGGGAGCTGAACACTGAAGCTTTCTTT.

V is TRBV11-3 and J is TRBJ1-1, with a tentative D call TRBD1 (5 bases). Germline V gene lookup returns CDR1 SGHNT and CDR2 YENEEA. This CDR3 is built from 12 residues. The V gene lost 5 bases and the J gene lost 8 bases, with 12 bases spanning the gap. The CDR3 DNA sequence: TGTGCCAGCAGCCCTGGGGCGACCGAAGCTTTCTTT. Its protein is CASSPGATEAFF.

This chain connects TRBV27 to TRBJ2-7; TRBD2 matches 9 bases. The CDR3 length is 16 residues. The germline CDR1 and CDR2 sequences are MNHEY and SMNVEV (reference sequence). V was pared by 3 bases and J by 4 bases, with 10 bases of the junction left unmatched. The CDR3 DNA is TGTGCCAGCAGTTTTCTAGGCGGGAGGGCCAATTACGAGCAGTACTTC. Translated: CASSFLGGRANYEQYF.

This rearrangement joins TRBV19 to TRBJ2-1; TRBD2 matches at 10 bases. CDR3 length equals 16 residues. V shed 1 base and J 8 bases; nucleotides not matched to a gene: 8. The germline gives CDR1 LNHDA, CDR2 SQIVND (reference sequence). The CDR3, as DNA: TGTGCCAGTAGTATAGTTACAGCGGGAGGGAGATATGAGCAGTTCTTC. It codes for CASSIVTAGGRYEQFF. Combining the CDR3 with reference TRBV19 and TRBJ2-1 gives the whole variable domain DGGITQSPKYLFRKEGQNVTLSCEQNLNHDAMYWYRQDPGQGLRLIYYSQIVNDFQKGDIAEGYSVSREKKESFPLTVTSAQKNPTAFYLCASSIVTAGGRYEQFFGPGTRLTVL.

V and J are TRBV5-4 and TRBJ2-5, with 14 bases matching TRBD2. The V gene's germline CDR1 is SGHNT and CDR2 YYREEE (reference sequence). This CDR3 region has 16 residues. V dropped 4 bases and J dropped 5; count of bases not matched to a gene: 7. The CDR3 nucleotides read TGTGCCAGCAGCCCCGGGACTAGCGGGAGTTGGGAGACCCAGTACTTC. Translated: CASSPGTSGSWETQYF.

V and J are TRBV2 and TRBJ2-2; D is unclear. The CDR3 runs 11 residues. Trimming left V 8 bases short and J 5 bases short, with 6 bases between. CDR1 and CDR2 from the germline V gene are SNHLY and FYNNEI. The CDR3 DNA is TGTGCCAGCGTCAGGACCGGGGAGCTGTTTTTT. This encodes CASVRTGELFF.

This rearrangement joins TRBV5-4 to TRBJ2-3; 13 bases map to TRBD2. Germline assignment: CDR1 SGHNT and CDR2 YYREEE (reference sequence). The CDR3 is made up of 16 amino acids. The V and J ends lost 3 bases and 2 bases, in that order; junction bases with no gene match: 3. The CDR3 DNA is TGTGCCAGCAGCTCTGGACTAGCGGGAGACACAGATACGCAGTATTTT. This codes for CASSSGLAGDTDTQYF.

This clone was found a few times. The chain's CDR3 is CASSVGGQGDQPQHF. The CDR3 region has the DNA TGTGCCAGCAGCGTAGGAGGACAGGGGGATCAGCCCCAGCATTTT. The chain is built from TRBV9 and TRBJ1-5, with 10 bases lining up with TRBD1. The length of the CDR3 is 15 residues. The junction had 2 bases not matched to a gene; V was cut back by 0 bases and J by 5 bases. CDR1 and CDR2 (germline): SGDLS, YYNGEE.

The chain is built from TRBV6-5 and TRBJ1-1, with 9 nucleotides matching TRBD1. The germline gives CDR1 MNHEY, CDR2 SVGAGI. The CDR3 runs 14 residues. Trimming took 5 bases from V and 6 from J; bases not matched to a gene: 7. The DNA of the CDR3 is TGTGCCAGCAGTCGCGGGACAGGGAAGGCTGAAGCTTTCTTT. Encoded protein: CASSRGTGKAEAFF.

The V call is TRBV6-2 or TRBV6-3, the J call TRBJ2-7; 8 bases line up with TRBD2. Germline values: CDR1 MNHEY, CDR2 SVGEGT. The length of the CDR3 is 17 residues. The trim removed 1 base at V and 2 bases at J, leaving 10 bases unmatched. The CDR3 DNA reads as TGTGCCAGCAGTTACTACCCATTAGCGGGAAACCCCTACGAGCAGTACGTC. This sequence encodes CASSYYPLAGNPYEQYV.

CDR3 in amino acids: CAWSRGLDTEAFF. CDR3 bases: TGTGCCTGGAGCCGCGGACTGGACACTGAAGCTTTCTTT. This chain links TRBV30 with TRBJ1-1; D gene uncertain. Germline V lookup: CDR1 GTSNPN, CDR2 SVGIG (reference sequence). CDR3 size: 13 residues. Trimming removed 3 bases from V and 3 bases from J, with 11 bases in between.

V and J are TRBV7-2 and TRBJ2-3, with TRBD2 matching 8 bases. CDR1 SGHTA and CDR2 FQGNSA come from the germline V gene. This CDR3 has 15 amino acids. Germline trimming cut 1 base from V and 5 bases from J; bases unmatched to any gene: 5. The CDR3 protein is CASSLGTSRVDTQYF. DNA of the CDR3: TGTGCCAGCAGCTTAGGGACTAGCAGAGTAGATACGCAGTATTTT.

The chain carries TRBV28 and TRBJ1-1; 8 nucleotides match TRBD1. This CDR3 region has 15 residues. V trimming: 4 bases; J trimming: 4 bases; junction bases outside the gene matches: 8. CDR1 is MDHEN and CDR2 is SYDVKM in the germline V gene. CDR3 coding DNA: TGTGCCAGCAGTTCTCTCAGGGGGCGGGGCACTGAAGCTTTCTTT. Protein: CASSSLRGRGTEAFF.

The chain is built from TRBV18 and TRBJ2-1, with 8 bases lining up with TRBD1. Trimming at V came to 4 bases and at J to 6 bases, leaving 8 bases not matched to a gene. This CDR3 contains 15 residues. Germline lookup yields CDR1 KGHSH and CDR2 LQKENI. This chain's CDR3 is CASSRTGPGGNEQFF. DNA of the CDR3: TGTGCCAGCTCACGGACAGGGCCCGGAGGCAATGAGCAGTTCTTC.

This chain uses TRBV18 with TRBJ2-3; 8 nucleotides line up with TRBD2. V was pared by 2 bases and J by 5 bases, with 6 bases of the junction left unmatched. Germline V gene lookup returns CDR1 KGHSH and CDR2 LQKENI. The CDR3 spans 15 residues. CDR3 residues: CASSPGAGVRDTQYF. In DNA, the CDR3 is TGTGCCAGCTCACCAGGAGCGGGAGTAAGAGATACGCAGTATTTT.

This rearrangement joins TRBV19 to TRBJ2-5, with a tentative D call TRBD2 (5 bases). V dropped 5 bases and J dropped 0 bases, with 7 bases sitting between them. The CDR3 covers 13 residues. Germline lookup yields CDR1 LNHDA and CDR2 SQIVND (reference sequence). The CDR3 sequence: CASSVSDQETQYF. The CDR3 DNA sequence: TGTGCCAGTAGTGTTAGCGACCAAGAGACCCAGTACTTC.

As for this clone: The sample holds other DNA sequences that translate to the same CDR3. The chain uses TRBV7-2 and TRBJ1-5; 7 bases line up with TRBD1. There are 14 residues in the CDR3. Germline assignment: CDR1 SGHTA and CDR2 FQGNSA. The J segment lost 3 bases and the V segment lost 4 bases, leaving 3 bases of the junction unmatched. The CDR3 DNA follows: TGTGCCAGCAGCTCAACAGGGGTCAATCAGCCCCAGCATTTT. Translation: CASSSTGVNQPQHF.

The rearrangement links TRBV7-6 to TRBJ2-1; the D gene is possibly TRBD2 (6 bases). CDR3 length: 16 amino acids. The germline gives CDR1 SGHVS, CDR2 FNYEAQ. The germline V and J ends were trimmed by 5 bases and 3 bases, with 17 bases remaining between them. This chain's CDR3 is CASSRMTGTGYNEQFF. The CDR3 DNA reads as TGTGCCAGCAGCCGCATGACCGGGACTGGCTACAATGAGCAGTTCTTC. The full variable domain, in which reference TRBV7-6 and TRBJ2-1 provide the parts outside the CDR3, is GAGVSQSPRYKVTKRGQDVALRCDPISGHVSLYWYRQALGQGPEFLTYFNYEAQQDKSGLPNDRFSAERPEGSISTLTIQRTEQRDSAMYRCASSRMTGTGYNEQFFGPGTRLTVL.

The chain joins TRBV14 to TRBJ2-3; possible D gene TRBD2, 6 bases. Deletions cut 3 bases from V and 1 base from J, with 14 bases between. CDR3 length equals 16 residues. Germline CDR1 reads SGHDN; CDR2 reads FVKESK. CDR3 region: CASSHLAGRRTDTQYF. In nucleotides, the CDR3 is TGTGCCAGCAGCCATTTAGCAGGGAGGCGCACAGATACGCAGTATTTT. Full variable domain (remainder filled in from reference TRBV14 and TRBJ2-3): EAGVTQFPSHSVIEKGQTVTLRCDPISGHDNLYWYRRVMGKEIKFLLHFVKESKQDESGMPNNRFLAERTGGTYSTLKVQPAELEDSGVYFCASSHLAGRRTDTQYFGPGTRLTVL.

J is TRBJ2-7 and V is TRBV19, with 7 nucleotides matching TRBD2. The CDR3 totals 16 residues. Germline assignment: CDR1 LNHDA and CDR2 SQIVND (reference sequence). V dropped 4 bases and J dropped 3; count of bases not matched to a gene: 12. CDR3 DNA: TGTGCCAGTAGTAGAGGCGATAGCGGGTCTAACTACGAGCAGTACTTC. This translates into CASSRGDSGSNYEQYF.

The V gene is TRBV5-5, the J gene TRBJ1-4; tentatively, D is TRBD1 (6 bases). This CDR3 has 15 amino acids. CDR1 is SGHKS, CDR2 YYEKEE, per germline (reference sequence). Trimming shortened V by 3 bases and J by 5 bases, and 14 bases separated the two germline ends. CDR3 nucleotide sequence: TGTGCCAGCAGCTCCTCGACAGGCTACAATGAAAAACTGTTTTTT. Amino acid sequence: CASSSSTGYNEKLFF.

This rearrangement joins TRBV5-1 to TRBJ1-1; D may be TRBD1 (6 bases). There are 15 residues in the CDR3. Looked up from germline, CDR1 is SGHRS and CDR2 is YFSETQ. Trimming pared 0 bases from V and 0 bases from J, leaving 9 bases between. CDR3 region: CASSLAAGVNTEAFF. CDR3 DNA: TGCGCCAGCAGCTTGGCGGCAGGGGTGAACACTGAAGCTTTCTTT.

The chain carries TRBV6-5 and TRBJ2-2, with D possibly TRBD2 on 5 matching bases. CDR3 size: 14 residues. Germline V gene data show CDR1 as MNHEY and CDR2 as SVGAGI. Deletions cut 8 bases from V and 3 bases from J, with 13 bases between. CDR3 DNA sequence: TGTGCCAGCGGGCTGAGGGCCTACACCGGGGAGCTGTTTTTT. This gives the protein CASGLRAYTGELFF.

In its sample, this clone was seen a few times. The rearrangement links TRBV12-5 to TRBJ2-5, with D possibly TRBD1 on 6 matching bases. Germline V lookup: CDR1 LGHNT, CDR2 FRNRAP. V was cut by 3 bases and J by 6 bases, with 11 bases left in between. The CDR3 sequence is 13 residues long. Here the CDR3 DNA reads TGTGCTAGTGGTTTAAGGACAGCACAGACCCAGTACTTC. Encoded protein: CASGLRTAQTQYF.

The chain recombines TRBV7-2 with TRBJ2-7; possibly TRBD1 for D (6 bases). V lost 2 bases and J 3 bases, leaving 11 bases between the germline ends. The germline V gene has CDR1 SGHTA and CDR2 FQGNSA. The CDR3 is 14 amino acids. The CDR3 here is CASSLTGQNYEQYF. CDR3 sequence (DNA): TGTGCCAGCAGCTTAACGGGACAAAACTACGAGCAGTACTTC.

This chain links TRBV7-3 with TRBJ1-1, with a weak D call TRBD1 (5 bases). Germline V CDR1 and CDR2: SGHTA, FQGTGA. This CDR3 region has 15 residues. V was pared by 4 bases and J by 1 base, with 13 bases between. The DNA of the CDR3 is TGTGCCAGCAGCTCTGCGGGGCAGGGGAACACTGAAGCTTTCTTT. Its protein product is CASSSAGQGNTEAFF.

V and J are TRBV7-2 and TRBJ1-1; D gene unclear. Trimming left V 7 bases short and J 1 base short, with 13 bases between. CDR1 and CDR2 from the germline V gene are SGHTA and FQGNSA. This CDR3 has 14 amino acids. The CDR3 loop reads CASMTLEGNTEAFF. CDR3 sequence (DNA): TGTGCCAGCATGACCCTGGAGGGGAACACTGAAGCTTTCTTT. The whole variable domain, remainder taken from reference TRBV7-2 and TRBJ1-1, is GAGVSQSPSNKVTEKGKDVELRCDPISGHTALYWYRQSLGQGLEFLIYFQGNSAPDKSGLPSDRFSAERTGGSVSTLTIQRTQQEDSAVYLCASMTLEGNTEAFFGQGTRLTVV.